A single sample is the source of the 32 T cell receptor beta chains below, sequenced in a study of T cell responses to AZD1222 COVID-19 vaccine. The protocol was immunoSEQ multiplex PCR, while the TCRdb copy is restricted to in-frame clones and leaves out a portion. The data show 250,000 to 300,000 clones, approximately 94% seen once. This specimen was peripheral blood, taken 28 days after the second AZD1222 dose. The receptor set was obtained from an adult who received the AZD1222 COVID-19 vaccine.

The chain carries TRBV5-4 and TRBJ1-2; D ambiguous. Trimming stripped 4 bases from V and 2 bases from J, with 9 bases between. The CDR3 loop spans 13 amino acids. The germline V gene has CDR1 SGHNT and CDR2 YYREEE (reference sequence). CDR3 in DNA: TGTGCCAGCAGCGCAGACCCCAACTATGGCTACACCTTC. Its translation: CASSADPNYGYTF. Complete variable domain (other parts from reference TRBV5-4 and TRBJ1-2): ETGVTQSPTHLIKTRGQQVTLRCSSQSGHNTVSWYQQALGQGPQFIFQYYREEENGRGNFPPRFSGLQFPNYSSELNVNALELDDSALYLCASSADPNYGYTFGSGTRLTVV.

The chain combines TRBV18 with TRBJ2-3, with no clear D. Germline CDR1 is KGHSH and CDR2 is LQKENI. The V end was cut by 6 bases, the J end by 5 bases, with 9 bases between. The CDR3 is 12 amino acids. The CDR3 sequence is CASSFWGDTQYF. CDR3 coding DNA: TGTGCCAGCTCCTTTTGGGGAGATACGCAGTATTTT.

The V and J genes are TRBV18 and TRBJ1-3, with a weak D call TRBD1 (6 bases). Germline values: CDR1 KGHSH, CDR2 LQKENI. CDR3 size: 15 residues. Trimming shortened V by 0 bases and J by 4 bases, and 10 bases separated the two germline ends. Here the CDR3 DNA reads TGTGCCAGCTCACCACCCGGAGGACAGGGAAACACCATATATTTT. This sequence encodes CASSPPGGQGNTIYF.

The chain is built from TRBV11-2 and TRBJ1-2; D is unresolved. The CDR3 sequence is 14 residues long. The germline CDR1 and CDR2 sequences are SGHAT and FQNNGV. V lost 0 bases to trimming and J lost 7 bases, with 12 bases between them. CDR3 sequence reads: CASSLDGSWIGYTF. The CDR3 DNA sequence: TGTGCCAGCAGCTTAGATGGCAGCTGGATTGGCTACACCTTC.

The J gene is TRBJ2-1, the V gene TRBV6-5; D might be TRBD1 (5 bases). The germline gives CDR1 MNHEY, CDR2 SVGAGI. With 6 bases removed from V and 7 bases from J, the gap between germline ends came to 13 bases. The CDR3 is made up of 13 amino acids. The CDR3 DNA follows: TGTGCCAGCAGGCGTCAGGGTTCGAATGAGCAGTTCTTC. This gives the protein CASRRQGSNEQFF.

The CDR3 bases are TGTGCCAGCAGCCGCCAGGGAAGAGGGCGCGACGAGCAGTACTTC. Its protein product is CASSRQGRGRDEQYF. The chain combines TRBV5-6 with TRBJ2-7; either TRBD1 or TRBD2 may supply D (5 bases each). The CDR3 spans 15 residues. The germline V gene has CDR1 SGHDT and CDR2 YYEEEE. Trimming removed 4 bases from V and 5 bases from J, with 19 bases in between.

The DNA for the CDR3 is TGTGCCAGCAGACTTAGCGGGGGGCCGGGCGAGCAGTACTTC. Translating it yields CASRLSGGPGEQYF. The rearrangement joins TRBV7-2 to TRBJ2-7; 10 bases fit TRBD2. Germline V gene data show CDR1 as SGHTA and CDR2 as FQGNSA. V trimming: 6 bases; J trimming: 6 bases; junction bases outside the gene matches: 8. The length of the CDR3 is 14 residues.

This chain links TRBV2 with TRBJ1-6; 12 bases line up with TRBD1. The junction had 7 bases not matched to a gene; V was cut back by 3 bases and J by 7 bases. There are 17 residues in the CDR3. CDR1 and CDR2 from the germline V gene are SNHLY and FYNNEI. The CDR3 DNA follows: TGTGCCAGCAGTGACTTGGGACAGGGGGCGGGCAATTCACCCCTCCACTTT. Its protein product is CASSDLGQGAGNSPLHF.

The rearrangement links TRBV7-9 to TRBJ2-7; tentatively, D is TRBD1 (6 bases). The germline V gene encodes CDR1 SEHNR and CDR2 FQNEAQ (reference sequence). V was trimmed by 5 bases and J by 6 bases, leaving 11 bases between them. CDR3 length: 12 residues. The CDR3 nucleotides are TGTGCCAGCAGCCTACAGGGACCCGAGCAGTACTTC. Its translation: CASSLQGPEQYF.

The genes are TRBV7-9 and TRBJ1-5; 9 nucleotides agree with TRBD1. The CDR3 totals 17 residues. The germline CDR1 and CDR2 sequences are SEHNR and FQNEAQ (reference sequence). V lost 5 bases to trimming and J lost 7 bases; unmatched junction nucleotides: 15. The CDR3 bases are TGTGCCAGCAGCCGCGGGACAGGGATAGGGTACGGCCAGCCCCAGCATTTT. It yields the protein CASSRGTGIGYGQPQHF.

The table lists this clone with a few counts. The V gene is TRBV2, the J gene TRBJ1-2; 9 bases agree with TRBD1. This CDR3 contains 14 residues. J gave up 6 bases and V 4 bases, and 6 bases lay outside the gene matches. Germline V CDR1 and CDR2: SNHLY, FYNNEI. The CDR3 loop is CASSVVQGADGYTF. In DNA, the CDR3 is TGTGCCAGCAGTGTCGTACAGGGGGCTGATGGCTACACCTTC.

This clone was counted a single time. The chain uses TRBV5-1 and TRBJ1-6; maybe TRBD1 (5 bases). Germline-derived CDR1 and CDR2 are SGHRS and YFSETQ. V lost 5 bases to trimming and J lost 10 bases, with 13 bases between them. The CDR3 covers 13 residues. Written as DNA, the CDR3 is TGCGCCAGCAGGTCTGAGGGGAACTCACCCCTCCACTTT. It specifies CASRSEGNSPLHF. Combining the CDR3 with reference TRBV5-1 and TRBJ1-6 gives the whole variable domain KAGVTQTPRYLIKTRGQQVTLSCSPISGHRSVSWYQQTPGQGLQFLFEYFSETQRNKGNFPGRFSGRQFSNSRSEMNVSTLELGDSALYLCASRSEGNSPLHFGNGTRLTVT.

The V and J genes are TRBV10-3 and TRBJ1-5; 9 bases align to TRBD1. Germline-derived CDR1 and CDR2 are ENHRY and SYGVKD. Unmatched junction bases numbered 4, after V lost 6 bases and J lost 4 bases. The CDR3 has 14 residues. CDR3 nucleotide sequence: TGTGCCATCAGGGGGACAGGGCAGAATCAGCCCCAGCATTTT. Its translation: CAIRGTGQNQPQHF.

CDR3 coding DNA: TGTGCCTTACTGTGGGGGAGCACTGAAGCTTTCTTT. Amino acids: CALLWGSTEAFF. This chain connects TRBV30 to TRBJ1-1; D is possibly TRBD1 (5 bases). V lost 7 bases to trimming and J lost 4 bases, with 13 bases between them. This CDR3 is 12 amino acids long. Germline V gives CDR1 GTSNPN, CDR2 SVGIG (reference sequence).

This clone was observed a single time. The genes are TRBV24-1 and TRBJ1-5; tentatively, D is TRBD1 (5 bases). The V gene's germline CDR1 is KGHDR and CDR2 SFDVKD. This CDR3 contains 15 residues. Between the trimmed V and J ends, which lost 4 bases and 4 bases, there was a span of 13 bases. The CDR3 spells CATSDYGDGNQPQHF. CDR3 bases: TGTGCCACCAGTGACTACGGGGACGGGAATCAGCCCCAGCATTTT.

For this clone: The junction departs from germline at one end; a sequencing error may be responsible. The chain joins TRBV6-1 to TRBJ1-2; D gene ambiguous. The CDR3 has 15 residues. Germline V CDR1 and CDR2: MNHNS, SASEGT. The CDR3 here is CASSEMGRNNNGYTF. CDR3 sequence (DNA): TGTGCCAGCAGTGAAATGGGAAGGAATAACAATGGCTACACCTTC.

The rearrangement joins TRBV24-1 to TRBJ1-2, with D possibly being TRBD1 (5 bases). Germline V lookup: CDR1 KGHDR, CDR2 SFDVKD. The CDR3 contains 13 residues. The V and J ends lost 5 bases and 4 bases respectively, with 10 bases between them. In DNA form, the CDR3 reads TGTGCCACCAGTGCTGGGGCCCGCTATGGCTACACCTTC. Residues: CATSAGARYGYTF.

This clone was detected once. J is TRBJ2-7 and V is TRBV19; D might be TRBD1 (5 bases). This CDR3 has 13 amino acids. The germline V and J ends were trimmed by 4 bases and 0 bases, with 7 bases remaining between them. Germline CDR1 LNHDA, CDR2 SQIVND (reference sequence). This CDR3 reads CASSTDISYEQYF. The CDR3 nucleotides are TGTGCCAGTAGTACGGACATCTCCTACGAGCAGTACTTC.

The chain joins TRBV2 to TRBJ2-7; 8 bases align to TRBD2. CDR3 length: 13 amino acids. The germline V gene has CDR1 SNHLY and CDR2 FYNNEI. The J segment lost 4 bases and the V segment lost 7 bases, leaving 6 bases of the junction unmatched. The CDR3 DNA is TGTGCCAGCATCTCACTAGCGGATTACGAGCAGTACTTC. Its translation is CASISLADYEQYF.

The chain joins TRBV14 to TRBJ2-5, with D possibly matching TRBD2 (6 bases). Germline V lookup: CDR1 SGHDN, CDR2 FVKESK. The CDR3 is 13 residues long. With 3 bases removed from V and 5 bases from J, the gap between germline ends came to 10 bases. DNA for the CDR3: TGTGCCAGCAGCCACCTGGGGAGGGAGACCCAGTACTTC. Its translation is CASSHLGRETQYF.

The chain links TRBV28 to TRBJ1-2, with D perhaps TRBD1 (6 bases). V shed 3 bases and J shed 4 bases, with 15 bases lying between them. Per the germline V gene, CDR1 is MDHEN and CDR2 is SYDVKM. The CDR3 totals 15 residues. CDR3 sequence reads: CASSLPVGGGYGYTF. The CDR3 DNA sequence: TGTGCCAGCAGTTTGCCGGTTGGGGGCGGCTATGGCTACACCTTC.

The chain uses TRBV2 and TRBJ1-5; D is ambiguous. This CDR3 region has 13 residues. The germline V and J ends were trimmed by 3 bases and 0 bases, with 3 bases remaining between them. Germline V gene data show CDR1 as SNHLY and CDR2 as FYNNEI. The CDR3 DNA reads TGTGCCAGCAGTGAGAATAGCAATCAGCCCCAGCATTTT. It specifies CASSENSNQPQHF.

This clone was counted between two and nine times. The CDR3 DNA reads TGCGCCAGCAGTGAGAAGGCCTCCTACGAGCAGTACTTC. Translation: CASSEKASYEQYF. The gene calls are TRBV10-1 and TRBJ2-7; no firm D call. This CDR3 is 13 amino acids long. Deletions cut 2 bases from V and 0 bases from J, with 5 bases between. Germline V gene lookup returns CDR1 WNHNN and CDR2 SYGVQD (reference sequence).

About this clone: Other DNA sequences from this sample encode an identical CDR3 as well. The chain has TRBV5-1 and TRBJ1-4; D is uncertain. The CDR3 contains 14 residues. Germline CDR1 reads SGHRS; CDR2 reads YFSETQ. Deletions cut 0 bases from V and 1 base from J, with 4 bases between. The CDR3 sequence is CASSLDRTNEKLFF. For the CDR3, the DNA is TGCGCCAGCAGCTTGGACAGAACTAATGAAAAACTGTTTTTT. The full variable domain, with the rest looked up from reference TRBV5-1 and TRBJ1-4, is KAGVTQTPRYLIKTRGQQVTLSCSPISGHRSVSWYQQTPGQGLQFLFEYFSETQRNKGNFPGRFSGRQFSNSRSEMNVSTLELGDSALYLCASSLDRTNEKLFFGSGTQLSVL.

The chain recombines TRBV24-1 with TRBJ1-5; tentatively, D is TRBD1 (5 bases). Trimming shortened V by 5 bases and J by 4 bases, and 14 bases separated the two germline ends. The V gene's germline CDR1 is KGHDR and CDR2 SFDVKD. The CDR3 loop spans 15 amino acids. This CDR3 reads CATSAAGGENQPQHF. The CDR3 nucleotides are TGTGCCACCAGTGCTGCGGGGGGGGAGAATCAGCCCCAGCATTTT.

This chain links TRBV5-1 with TRBJ1-2, with a weak D call TRBD1 (5 bases). Trimming removed 0 bases from V and 3 bases from J, with 9 bases in between. This CDR3 region has 14 residues. Germline loops: CDR1 SGHRS, CDR2 YFSETQ. The CDR3, as DNA: TGCGCCAGCAGCTTGGCGGCGGGGCACTATGGCTACACCTTC. Amino acid sequence: CASSLAAGHYGYTF.

This clone showed up just once. J is TRBJ2-5 and V is TRBV10-3, with 7 bases aligning to TRBD2. V gave up 5 bases and J gave up 2 bases; unmatched junction bases: 2. Germline V gene data show CDR1 as ENHRY and CDR2 as SYGVKD. There are 13 residues in the CDR3. CDR3 amino acids: CAISSSGQETQYF. The DNA of the CDR3 is TGTGCCATCAGTTCTAGCGGACAAGAGACCCAGTACTTC.

The chain couples TRBV28 to TRBJ1-2; 8 bases agree with TRBD1. Looked up from germline, CDR1 is MDHEN and CDR2 is SYDVKM. This CDR3 region has 14 residues. After removal of 4 bases from V and 3 bases from J, the junction contained 4 bases not matched to a gene. The chain's CDR3 is CASSSMTGDYGYTF. The CDR3 DNA is TGTGCCAGCAGTTCCATGACAGGGGACTATGGCTACACCTTC.

The rearrangement links TRBV15 to TRBJ2-7; perhaps TRBD1 as D (5 bases). The V gene's germline CDR1 is LNHNV and CDR2 YYDKDF (reference sequence). This CDR3 comprises 16 residues. Between the trimmed V and J ends, which lost 0 bases and 2 bases, there was a span of 14 bases. Here the CDR3 DNA reads TGTGCCACCAGCAGAGAGATTGCAGGGATGACCTACGAGCAGTACTTC. Its protein is CATSREIAGMTYEQYF.

The chain employs TRBV4-1 and TRBJ2-2, with 10 bases that match TRBD1. Germline V CDR1 and CDR2: MGHRA, YSYEKL. Germline trimming cut 3 bases from V and 6 bases from J; bases unmatched to any gene: 4. The CDR3 is 15 amino acids. The CDR3 sequence is CASSQGTGAPGELFF. The CDR3 DNA is TGCGCCAGCAGCCAGGGGACAGGGGCCCCCGGGGAGCTGTTTTTT.

There are a few counts of this clone. The chain has TRBV6-5 and TRBJ1-6; tentatively, D is TRBD1 (5 bases). The V end lost 4 bases, the J end lost 10 bases, and 17 bases lay between the germline ends. The CDR3 covers 15 residues. Germline V gene sequence: CDR1 MNHEY, CDR2 SVGAGI. In DNA, the CDR3 is TGTGCCAGCAGTTCATTCAGGGAGTCGGGATCACCCCTCCACTTT. This codes for CASSSFRESGSPLHF.

This chain links TRBV5-8 with TRBJ2-3, with 9 bases aligning to TRBD2. Germline-derived CDR1 and CDR2 are SGHTS and YDEGEE. Trimming cost V 6 bases and J 6 bases; bases outside gene matches: 8. The CDR3 contains 14 residues. Here the CDR3 DNA reads TGTGCCAGCACTGGAGGCGGGAGGGCCGATACGCAGTATTTT. Encoded protein: CASTGGGRADTQYF. The full variable domain, rest sourced from reference TRBV5-8 and TRBJ2-3, is EAGVTQSPTHLIKTRGQQATLRCSPISGHTSVYWYQQALGLGLQFLLWYDEGEERNRGNFPPRFSGRQFPNYSSELNVNALELEDSALYLCASTGGGRADTQYFGPGTRLTVL.